Below, 7 T cell receptor beta chains from the same sample are listed, as sequenced in a study of beta chain features in type 1 diabetes. Of the isolated RNA, all was reverse transcribed, and so the sequenced material was expressed TCRB transcripts. Libraries were prepared by immunoSEQ multiplex PCR; TCRdb keeps only in-frame clonotypes and omits some of them. The sample contains some 410,000 clones, about 14% of which appear only once. The specimen sequenced was naive CD4+ T cells from blood. Receptors were obtained from a man in his thirties or forties in good health.

The chain joins TRBV29-1 to TRBJ2-7; tentatively, D is TRBD1 (6 bases). CDR1 is SQVTM, CDR2 ANQGSEA, per germline. Trimming took off 4 bases at V and 4 bases at J, with 17 bases between the two ends. The CDR3 spans 14 residues. CDR3 region: CSVGGLGATYEQYF. DNA for the CDR3: TGCAGCGTTGGAGGGCTGGGGGCGACGTACGAGCAGTACTTC.

The chain employs TRBV6-5 and TRBJ2-4, with D hard to call. This CDR3 is built from 13 residues. Germline CDR1 is MNHEY and CDR2 is SVGAGI. V gave up 6 bases and J gave up 2 bases, with 8 bases separating them. The CDR3 nucleotides are TGTGCCAGCAGATCCAATCCCAAAAACATTCAGTACTTC. Its protein is CASRSNPKNIQYF.

This clone was detected only a few times. V gene TRBV4-1 combines with J gene TRBJ2-4; TRBD2 agrees at 7 bases. V was clipped by 2 bases and J by 0 bases; unmatched bases: 7. CDR3 length: 17 amino acids. The germline CDR1 and CDR2 sequences are MGHRA and YSYEKL. DNA of the CDR3: TGCGCCAGCAGCCAATTCTCAGGGAGGGTAGCCAAAAACATTCAGTACTTC. Translated, it gives CASSQFSGRVAKNIQYF.

This clone was detected only a few times. This rearrangement joins TRBV5-6 to TRBJ2-3, with D perhaps matching TRBD2 (5 bases). The CDR3 loop spans 13 amino acids. V was trimmed by 4 bases and J by 2 bases, leaving 8 bases between them. Per germline, CDR1 SGHDT and CDR2 YYEEEE. The CDR3 bases are TGTGCCAGCAGCATGAGGGACACAGATACGCAGTATTTT. This sequence encodes CASSMRDTDTQYF.

In this sample, this clone turned up a few times. The junction does not match germline at one end; this may be a read error. The chain joins TRBV29-1 to TRBJ2-1, with D unresolved. In germline, CDR1 is SQVTM, CDR2 ANQGSEA. CDR3 size: 14 residues. The CDR3 spells CSGENPDQWAEQFF. The CDR3 coding sequence is TGCAGCGGTGAAAACCCGGATCAATGGGCTGAGCAGTTCTTC.

This clone turned up a few times. The chain recombines TRBV25-1 with TRBJ1-3, with TRBD1 matching over 8 bases. V shed 5 bases, J shed 2 bases, and the junction held 5 bases outside the gene matches. Looked up from germline, CDR1 is MGHDK and CDR2 is SYGVNS. This CDR3 spans 15 amino acids. This chain's CDR3 is CASSPKTGAGNTIYF. DNA for the CDR3: TGTGCCAGCAGTCCAAAGACAGGGGCTGGAAACACCATATATTTT.

The rearrangement uses TRBV15 and TRBJ2-7; D is perhaps TRBD1 (5 bases). CDR1 and CDR2 from the germline V gene are LNHNV and YYDKDF (reference sequence). The CDR3 runs to 17 residues. Deletions cut 1 base from V and 0 bases from J, with 16 bases between. CDR3: CATSRVLLRQSSYEQYV. The CDR3 coding sequence is TGTGCCACCAGCAGAGTGCTTTTAAGACAGAGCTCCTACGAGCAGTACGTC.